This T cell receptor beta chain was found in a study of T cells in Graves' hyperthyroidism and ophthalmopathy. From RNA transcripts, TCR beta CDR3 regions were amplified. Initially, a first-round RT-PCR of the TCR CDR3 employed the HTBI primer set. TCRdb re-called the multiplex PCR reads through MiXCR, storing one row per CDR3 protein. The sample lists around 690,000 distinct CDR3 sequences, 17% occurring once. This CDR3 has 15 residues. The J segment lost 7 bases and the V segment lost 6 bases, leaving 11 bases of the junction unmatched. As concerns this clonotype: Its matching antigen is unknown.

Points from the study as a whole: Blood held most thyroid clonotypes expanded above 0.001 frequency.

If no ophthalmopathy progression occurred within 18 months, Graves' hyperthyroidism was stable. Patients aged 18 to 65 with hyperthyroidism were newly diagnosed, with duration under 2 months. Exclusions: uncontrolled infection, other autoimmune disease, pregnancy, lactation. This clonotype was obtained from a man aged 50 to 60 with Graves' hyperthyroidism. The material sequenced was blood. This sequence joins TRBV12-3 or TRBV12-4 and TRBJ1-2, with 10 bases aligning to TRBD1. CDR3 residues: CASSRSGTGVRGYTF. The CDR3 bases are TGTGCCAGCAGCCGCTCCGGGACAGGGGTCCGTGGCTACACCTTC.